The 13 T cell receptor beta chains in this list originate from one sample, sequenced in a study of identical twins. Each CDR3 protein is one row after TCRdb ran MiXCR on the 5' RACE reads. The sample yields about 340,000 distinct CDR3 sequences, approximately 8.8% seen once. Sequences were obtained from naive T cells sorted from blood. These receptors came from a woman between 50 and 59 years old in good health.

In this sample, this clonotype turned up once. The V gene is TRBV10-3, the J gene TRBJ2-7; 9 nucleotides align to TRBD1. The CDR3 sequence is 15 residues long. V lost 0 bases and J lost 5; bases outside the gene matches: 5. Germline-derived CDR1 and CDR2 are ENHRY and SYGVKD. In DNA, the CDR3 is TGTGCCATCAGTGAGTCCGGGACAGGGTTCCACGAGCAGTACTTC. This sequence encodes CAISESGTGFHEQYF.

This clonotype was observed a handful of times. The chain combines TRBV24-1 with TRBJ1-1; 8 bases agree with TRBD1. The CDR3 totals 14 residues. Germline V gene lookup returns CDR1 KGHDR and CDR2 SFDVKD. After removal of 4 bases from V and 7 bases from J, the junction contained 7 bases not matched to a gene. This CDR3 reads CATSDPTGAGEAFF. The CDR3 DNA reads TGTGCCACCAGTGACCCGACAGGGGCGGGTGAAGCTTTCTTT.

The chain has TRBV19 and TRBJ2-7; D is unclear. The CDR3 has 14 residues. Germline-derived CDR1 and CDR2 are LNHDA and SQIVND (reference sequence). The V end lost 4 bases, the J end lost 0 bases, and 10 bases lay between the germline ends. The DNA for the CDR3 is TGTGCCAGTAGTAGGGGTATGGTCTCCTACGAGCAGTACTTC. Protein product: CASSRGMVSYEQYF.

The rearrangement uses TRBV27 and TRBJ1-1; D gene ambiguous. Germline V lookup: CDR1 MNHEY, CDR2 SMNVEV (reference sequence). This CDR3 comprises 14 residues. The V end lost 0 bases, the J end lost 3 bases, and 8 bases lay between the germline ends. Here the CDR3 reads CASSLSSTYTEAFF. As DNA, the CDR3 is TGTGCCAGCAGTTTATCGTCCACCTACACTGAAGCTTTCTTT.

J is TRBJ1-5 and V is TRBV5-1; 7 bases are a match to TRBD1. Germline-derived CDR1 and CDR2 are SGHRS and YFSETQ. V trimming: 0 bases; J trimming: 0 bases; junction bases outside the gene matches: 6. This CDR3 spans 17 amino acids. The CDR3 loop is CASSLGGQSFSNQPQHF. CDR3 coding DNA: TGCGCCAGCAGCTTGGGGGGACAGTCCTTTAGCAATCAGCCCCAGCATTTT.

V gene TRBV10-3 combines with J gene TRBJ2-1, with 9 bases matching TRBD1. CDR1 is ENHRY and CDR2 is SYGVKD in the germline V gene. The CDR3 is 14 amino acids. J gave up 4 bases and V 7 bases, and 5 bases lay outside the gene matches. The CDR3: CAINRDRAYNEQFF. DNA for the CDR3: TGTGCCATCAACCGGGACAGGGCTTACAATGAGCAGTTCTTC.

Concerning this clonotype itself: A read error is possible here, since a much larger clone lies one base away. V and J are TRBV10-3 and TRBJ2-7, with D possibly matching TRBD1 (5 bases). V was clipped by 6 bases and J by 0 bases, with 15 bases between them. The CDR3 contains 15 residues. The germline V gene encodes CDR1 ENHRY and CDR2 SYGVKD. The CDR3 reads CAISASTRGSYEQYF. The DNA of the CDR3 is TGTGCCATCAGCGCATCGACAAGGGGCTCCTACGAGCAGTACTTC.

The chain recombines TRBV12-3 or TRBV12-4 with TRBJ2-5; D tentatively fits TRBD1 or TRBD2 (6 bases each). V was shortened by 8 bases and J by 9 bases, with 13 bases between the two germline ends. This CDR3 contains 11 residues. The CDR3 DNA sequence: TGTGCCAGCTCAGAGGGGGAGGCCCAGTACTTC. Amino acids: CASSEGEAQYF.

A few counts support this clonotype. The chain couples TRBV18 to TRBJ2-7; 10 bases are a match to TRBD2. Losses at the gene ends were 2 bases for V and 0 bases for J; bases not matched to a gene: 10. The CDR3 contains 18 residues. Germline assignment: CDR1 KGHSH and CDR2 LQKENI. As DNA, the CDR3 is TGTGCCAGCTCACCATTCGCTAGCGGGAGTGGAGACTCCTACGAGCAGTACTTC. It yields the protein CASSPFASGSGDSYEQYF.

The chain has TRBV4-1 and TRBJ2-7; D assignment may be TRBD1 or TRBD2 (5 bases each). CDR3 length: 14 amino acids. V was shortened by 1 base and J by 6 bases, with 13 bases between the two germline ends. Germline loops: CDR1 MGHRA, CDR2 YSYEKL. CDR3 region: CASSQGGYTGEQYF. CDR3 DNA sequence: TGCGCCAGCAGCCAAGGCGGGTACACAGGCGAGCAGTACTTC.

The rearrangement uses TRBV5-1 and TRBJ2-1; tentatively, D is TRBD2 (5 bases). Trimming removed 3 bases at V and 5 bases at J, with 9 bases between. Per germline, CDR1 SGHRS and CDR2 YFSETQ. The CDR3 is 13 residues long. CDR3 in amino acids: CASSSRGNNEQFF. The CDR3 bases are TGCGCCAGCAGCTCCCGGGGTAACAATGAGCAGTTCTTC.

This clonotype has only a few counts. The rearrangement links TRBV19 to TRBJ2-5; D is possibly TRBD2 (6 bases). The V and J ends lost 2 bases and 4 bases respectively, with 11 bases between them. Germline V gene data show CDR1 as LNHDA and CDR2 as SQIVND (reference sequence). This CDR3 has 14 residues. CDR3 region: CASSIRLALETQYF. DNA of the CDR3: TGTGCCAGTAGTATAAGGCTAGCGTTAGAGACCCAGTACTTC.

The table lists this clonotype with many counts. The chain carries TRBV12-3 or TRBV12-4 and TRBJ2-3; the D is unclear. The CDR3 extends over 14 amino acids. V was trimmed by 6 bases and J by 4 bases, leaving 14 bases between them. The chain's CDR3 is CASSQEKGADTQYF. The CDR3 DNA sequence: TGTGCCAGCAGCCAGGAAAAGGGCGCAGATACGCAGTATTTT.